Sequencing of this T cell receptor beta chain was carried out in a study of blood T cell repertoires in COVID-19. About the research overall: Collection of acute and convalescent COVID-19 samples took place in the United States, Italy and Spain. In each case, the material was cDNA or gDNA derived from T cells, B-cell-depleted T cells, or PBMCs.

In the source study's methods: Reference gene primer amplification in the assay estimated nucleated cell counts. Sequencing used immunoSEQ multiplex PCR; TCRdb keeps in-frame clones, though not all of them. V, J and clone size are those of that table, while D and trimming were read from the DNA. This repertoire shows fewer than 60,000 clones, roughly 90% found once; its top ten account for more than 15%. V lost 4 bases, J lost 1 base, and 5 bases lay in between. Per germline, CDR1 ENHRY and CDR2 SYGVKD. CDR3 length: 12 amino acids. This TCR was recovered from a human donor in a cohort sampled during active COVID-19. The sample comprised peripheral blood. V is TRBV10-3 and J is TRBJ2-7, with unresolved D. This CDR3 reads CAISGPSYEQYF. The CDR3 region has the DNA TGTGCCATCAGTGGGCCGTCCTACGAGCAGTACTTC.